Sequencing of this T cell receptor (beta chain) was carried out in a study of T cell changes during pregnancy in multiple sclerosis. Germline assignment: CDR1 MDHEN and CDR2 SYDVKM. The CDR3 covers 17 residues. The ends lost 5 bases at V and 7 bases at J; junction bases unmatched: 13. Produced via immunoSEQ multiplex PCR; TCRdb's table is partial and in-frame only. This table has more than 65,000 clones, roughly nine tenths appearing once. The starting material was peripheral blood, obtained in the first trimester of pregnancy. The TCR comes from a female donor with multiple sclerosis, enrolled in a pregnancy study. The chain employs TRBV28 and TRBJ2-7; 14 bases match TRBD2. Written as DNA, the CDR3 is TGTGCCAGCAGTCTCCTACCCGGGACTAGCGGGAGCGTAGAGCAGTACTTC. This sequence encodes CASSLLPGTSGSVEQYF.